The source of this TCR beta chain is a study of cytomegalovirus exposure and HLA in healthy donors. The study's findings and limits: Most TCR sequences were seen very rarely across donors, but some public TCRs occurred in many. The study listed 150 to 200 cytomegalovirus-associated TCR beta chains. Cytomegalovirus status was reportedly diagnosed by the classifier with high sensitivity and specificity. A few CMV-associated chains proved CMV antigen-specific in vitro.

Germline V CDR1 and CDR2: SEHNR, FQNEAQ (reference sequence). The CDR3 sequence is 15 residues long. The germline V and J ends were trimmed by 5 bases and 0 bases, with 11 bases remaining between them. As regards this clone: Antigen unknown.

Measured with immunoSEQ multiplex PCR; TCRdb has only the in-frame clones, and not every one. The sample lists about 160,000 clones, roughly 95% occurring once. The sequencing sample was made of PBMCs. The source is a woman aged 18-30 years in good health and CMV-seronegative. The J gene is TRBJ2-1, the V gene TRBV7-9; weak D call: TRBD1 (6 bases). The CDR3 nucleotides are TGTGCCAGCAGCCCAGAGACAGGCTCCTACAATGAGCAGTTCTTC. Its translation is CASSPETGSYNEQFF.